This record covers a single T cell receptor (beta chain). Using immunoSEQ multiplex PCR, the repertoire was profiled, and TCRdb retains in-frame clones only, with some absent. The sample carries tens of thousands of clones, about 92% recorded once. The data belong to a study of OX40 agonist ivuxolimab in advanced cancers. Across the study: Ivuxolimab, an agonist antibody against OX40 (CD134), was given to patients. Earlier anti-PD-1, anti-PD-L1 or anti-CTLA-4 therapy was permitted; around 40% had received some.

Sampling times: baseline, cycle 4 day 1, cycle 7 day 1. This sequence originates from an adult with an advanced solid tumor such as melanoma, head and neck, liver or kidney cancer. The sample in question was CD4+ or CD8+ T cells sorted from blood, obtained in a trial of the OX40 agonist ivuxolimab.

In nucleotides, the CDR3 is TGTGCCAGCAGTGTTGGTGGACAGGGGGGCGGGGAGCTGTTTTTT. The encoded protein is CASSVGGQGGGELFF. The chain has TRBV2 and TRBJ2-2, with 10 bases aligning to TRBD1. The CDR3 extends over 15 amino acids. V trimming: 4 bases; J trimming: 7 bases; junction bases outside the gene matches: 6. The germline gives CDR1 SNHLY, CDR2 FYNNEI.